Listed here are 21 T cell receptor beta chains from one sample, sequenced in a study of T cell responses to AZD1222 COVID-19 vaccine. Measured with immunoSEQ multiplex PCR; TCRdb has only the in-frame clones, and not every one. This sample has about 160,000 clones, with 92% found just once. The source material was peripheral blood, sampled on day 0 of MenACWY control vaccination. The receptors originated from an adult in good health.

The CDR3 sequence: CASSREIHTEAFF. The CDR3 nucleotides read TGCGCCAGCAGCCGGGAGATTCACACTGAAGCTTTCTTT. This sequence joins TRBV10-1 and TRBJ1-1; D is uncertain. Germline V gene lookup returns CDR1 WNHNN and CDR2 SYGVQD (reference sequence). Trimming shortened V by 6 bases and J by 3 bases, and 11 bases separated the two germline ends. The CDR3 contains 13 residues.

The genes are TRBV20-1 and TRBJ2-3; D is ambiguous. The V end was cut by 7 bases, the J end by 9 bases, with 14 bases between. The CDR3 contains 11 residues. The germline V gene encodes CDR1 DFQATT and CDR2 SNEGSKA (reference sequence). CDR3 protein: CSGGIAETQYF. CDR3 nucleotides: TGCAGTGGAGGTATCGCCGAGACGCAGTATTTT.

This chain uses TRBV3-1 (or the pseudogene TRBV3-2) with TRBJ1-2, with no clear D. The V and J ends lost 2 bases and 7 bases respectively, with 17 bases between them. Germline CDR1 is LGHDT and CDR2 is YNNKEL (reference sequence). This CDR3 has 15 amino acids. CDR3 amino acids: CASSQPHPPRSGYTF. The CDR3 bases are TGTGCCAGCAGCCAACCCCATCCACCGAGGAGTGGCTACACCTTC.

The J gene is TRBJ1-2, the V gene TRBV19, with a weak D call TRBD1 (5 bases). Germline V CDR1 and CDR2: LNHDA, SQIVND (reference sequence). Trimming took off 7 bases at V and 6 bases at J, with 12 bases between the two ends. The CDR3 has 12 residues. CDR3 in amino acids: CASTGGENGYTF. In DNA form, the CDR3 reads TGTGCCAGTACGGGGGGGGAGAATGGCTACACCTTC.

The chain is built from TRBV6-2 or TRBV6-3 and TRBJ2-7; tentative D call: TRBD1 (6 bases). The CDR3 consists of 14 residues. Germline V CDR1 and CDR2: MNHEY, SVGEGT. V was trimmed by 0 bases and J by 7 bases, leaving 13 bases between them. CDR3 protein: CASSYSTVTGEQYF. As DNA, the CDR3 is TGTGCCAGCAGTTACTCGACAGTGACAGGAGAGCAGTACTTC.

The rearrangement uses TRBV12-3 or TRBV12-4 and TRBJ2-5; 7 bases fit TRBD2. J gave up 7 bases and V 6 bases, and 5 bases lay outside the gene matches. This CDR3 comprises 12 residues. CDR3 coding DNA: TGTGCCAGCAGCCCCCGGGGGGTGACCCAGTACTTC. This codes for CASSPRGVTQYF.

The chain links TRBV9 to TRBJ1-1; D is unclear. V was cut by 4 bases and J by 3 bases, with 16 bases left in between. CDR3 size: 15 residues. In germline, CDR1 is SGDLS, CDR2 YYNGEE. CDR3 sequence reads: CASSPNRDSDTEAFF. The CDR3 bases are TGTGCCAGCAGCCCCAACCGGGATTCCGACACTGAAGCTTTCTTT.

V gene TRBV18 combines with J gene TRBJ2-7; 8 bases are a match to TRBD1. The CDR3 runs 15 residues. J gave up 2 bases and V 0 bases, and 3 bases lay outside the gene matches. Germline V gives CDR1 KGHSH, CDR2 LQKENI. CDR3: CASSPPAGGTYEQYF. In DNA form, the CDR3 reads TGTGCCAGCTCACCACCGGCAGGGGGCACCTACGAGCAGTACTTC.

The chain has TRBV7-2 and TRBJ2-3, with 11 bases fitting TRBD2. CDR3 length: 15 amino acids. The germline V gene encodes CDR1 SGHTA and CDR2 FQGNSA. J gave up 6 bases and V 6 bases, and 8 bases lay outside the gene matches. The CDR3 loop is CASRITSGGGDTQYF. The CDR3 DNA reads TGTGCCAGCAGGATAACTAGCGGGGGCGGGGATACGCAGTATTTT.

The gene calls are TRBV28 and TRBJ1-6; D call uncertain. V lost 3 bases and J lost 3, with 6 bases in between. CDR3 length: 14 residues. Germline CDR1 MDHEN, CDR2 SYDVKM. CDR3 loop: CASSFPIYNSPLHF. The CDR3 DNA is TGTGCCAGCAGTTTCCCCATCTATAATTCACCCCTCCACTTT.

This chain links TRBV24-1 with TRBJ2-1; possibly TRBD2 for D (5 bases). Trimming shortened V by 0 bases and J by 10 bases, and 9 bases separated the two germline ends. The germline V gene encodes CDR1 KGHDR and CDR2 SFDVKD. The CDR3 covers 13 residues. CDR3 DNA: TGTGCCACCAGTGATTTGGGACTTGGGGAGCAGTTCTTC. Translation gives CATSDLGLGEQFF.

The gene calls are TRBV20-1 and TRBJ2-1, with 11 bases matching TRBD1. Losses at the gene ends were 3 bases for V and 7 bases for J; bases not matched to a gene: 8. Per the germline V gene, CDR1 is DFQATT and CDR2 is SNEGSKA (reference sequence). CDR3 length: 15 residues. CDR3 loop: CSASGSGQGGNEQFF. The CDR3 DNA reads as TGCAGTGCTAGTGGTTCGGGACAGGGGGGGAATGAGCAGTTCTTC.

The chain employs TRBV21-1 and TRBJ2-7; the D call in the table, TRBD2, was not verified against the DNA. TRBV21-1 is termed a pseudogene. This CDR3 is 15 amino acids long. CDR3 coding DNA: TGTGCCAGCACCAAGGGACTGAAGAGCTCCTACGAGCAGTACTTC. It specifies CASTKGLKSSYEQYF.

Here the CDR3 reads CATSRERGTASGTQYF. DNA for the CDR3: TGTGCCACCAGCAGAGAACGGGGGACCGCCTCCGGTACGCAGTATTTT. V and J are TRBV15 and TRBJ2-3; tentative D call: TRBD2 (6 bases). The length of the CDR3 is 16 residues. From germline, CDR1 is LNHNV and CDR2 YYDKDF (reference sequence). V gave up 0 bases and J gave up 8 bases, with 18 bases separating them.

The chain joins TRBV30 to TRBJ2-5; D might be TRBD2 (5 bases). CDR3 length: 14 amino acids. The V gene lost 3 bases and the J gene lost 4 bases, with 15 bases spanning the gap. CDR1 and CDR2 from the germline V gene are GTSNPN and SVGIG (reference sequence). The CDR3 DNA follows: TGTGCCTGGAGCCCTGACTACGCCGGAGAGACCCAGTACTTC. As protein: CAWSPDYAGETQYF.

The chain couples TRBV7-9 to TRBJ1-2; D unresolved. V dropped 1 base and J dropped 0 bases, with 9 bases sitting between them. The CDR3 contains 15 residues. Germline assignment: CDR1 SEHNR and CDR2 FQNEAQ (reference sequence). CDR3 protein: CASSLGLPPNYGYTF. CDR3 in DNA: TGTGCCAGCAGCTTAGGTCTCCCCCCTAACTATGGCTACACCTTC.

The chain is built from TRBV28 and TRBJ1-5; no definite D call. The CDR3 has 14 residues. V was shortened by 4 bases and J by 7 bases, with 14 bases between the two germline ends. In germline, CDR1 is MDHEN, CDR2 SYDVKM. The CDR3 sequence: CASSYRAPGQPQHF. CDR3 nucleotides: TGTGCCAGCAGTTATCGGGCCCCGGGACAGCCCCAGCATTTT.

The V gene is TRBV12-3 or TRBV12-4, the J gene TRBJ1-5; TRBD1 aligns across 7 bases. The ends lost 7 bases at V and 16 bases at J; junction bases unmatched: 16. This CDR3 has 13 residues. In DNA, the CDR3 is TGTGCCAGCACCCCAGTCGGGGACAGTTATCTCCATTTT. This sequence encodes CASTPVGDSYLHF.

The CDR3 protein is CASSPRGTEAFF. CDR3 DNA: TGTGCCAGCAGCCCCCGAGGCACTGAAGCTTTCTTT. V usage is TRBV11-3 and J usage is TRBJ1-1; D unclear. The CDR3 length is 12 residues. Germline CDR1 is SGHNT and CDR2 is YENEEA. Trimming took 5 bases from V and 4 from J, leaving 8 bases between them.

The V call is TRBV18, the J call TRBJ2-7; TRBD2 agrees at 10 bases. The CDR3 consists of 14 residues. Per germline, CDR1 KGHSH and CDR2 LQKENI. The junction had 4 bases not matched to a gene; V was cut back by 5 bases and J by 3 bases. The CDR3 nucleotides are TGTGCCAGCTCAGCTAGCGGGAGCAGCTACGAGCAGTACTTC. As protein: CASSASGSSYEQYF.

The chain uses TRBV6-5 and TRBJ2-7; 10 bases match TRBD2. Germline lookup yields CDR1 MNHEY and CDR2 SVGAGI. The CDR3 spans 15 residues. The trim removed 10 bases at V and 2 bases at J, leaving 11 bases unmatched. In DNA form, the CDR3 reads TGTGCCACCCCCCGGACTAGCGGTCAAGCCTACGAGCAGTACTTC. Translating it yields CATPRTSGQAYEQYF.